This T cell receptor beta chain stems from a study of shared clonotypes between healthy human individuals. Study-level results: Estimated richness values were generally larger in naive subsets than in memory subsets.

With respect to this clone: Its antigen is undetermined.

TCRdb's table, derived via immunoSEQ multiplex PCR, lists solely in-frame clones and lacks some. The sample contains 1.4 million or so clones, approximately 98.5% of which appear only once. A CD45RA-negative memory subset and a CD45RA+ naive subset were separated from the CD4+ cells. This receptor was identified in a man aged 25 to 40 in good health. Specimen: naive CD4+ T cells sorted from blood. This sample's subset: CD45RA+ positively selected.

CDR3: CASSITTGGLNEKLFF. The CDR3 bases are TGTGCCAGTAGTATTACAACAGGAGGGCTTAATGAAAAACTGTTTTTT. The J gene is TRBJ1-4, the V gene TRBV19; a possible D gene is TRBD1 (5 bases). The V gene's germline CDR1 is LNHDA and CDR2 SQIVND (reference sequence). This CDR3 has 16 amino acids. V lost 3 bases, J lost 4 bases, and 15 bases lay in between.